The present entry profiles one T cell receptor beta chain with its context. The antigen is unknown. Germline CDR1 PRHDT, CDR2 FYEKMQ (reference sequence). V was pared by 5 bases and J by 2 bases, with 13 bases between. This CDR3 region has 14 residues. Assay used: immunoSEQ multiplex PCR; TCRdb lists only in-frame clones, some missing. Among 2,800 or so clones listed, roughly 80% were seen once. Relapse was seen in all patients after autologous stem cell transplantation, and brentuximab vedotin exposure was variable. It was by magnetic negative selection that CD8+ T cells were isolated from thawed PBMCs. Patients' outcomes at their best amounted to complete response, partial response or progressive disease. This record belongs to a study of PD-1 blockade in classical Hodgkin lymphoma. The study's findings and limits: Complete responders had baseline diversity similar to newly diagnosed patients.

Sequencing was performed on CD8+ T cells from blood, taken at baseline. The J gene is TRBJ2-7, the V gene TRBV13; a possible D gene is TRBD2 (6 bases). The sequence was obtained from a human donor with classical Hodgkin lymphoma. Here the CDR3 reads CASSGRDSPYEQYF. As DNA, the CDR3 is TGTGCCAGCAGCGGCCGGGACTCACCCTACGAGCAGTACTTC.